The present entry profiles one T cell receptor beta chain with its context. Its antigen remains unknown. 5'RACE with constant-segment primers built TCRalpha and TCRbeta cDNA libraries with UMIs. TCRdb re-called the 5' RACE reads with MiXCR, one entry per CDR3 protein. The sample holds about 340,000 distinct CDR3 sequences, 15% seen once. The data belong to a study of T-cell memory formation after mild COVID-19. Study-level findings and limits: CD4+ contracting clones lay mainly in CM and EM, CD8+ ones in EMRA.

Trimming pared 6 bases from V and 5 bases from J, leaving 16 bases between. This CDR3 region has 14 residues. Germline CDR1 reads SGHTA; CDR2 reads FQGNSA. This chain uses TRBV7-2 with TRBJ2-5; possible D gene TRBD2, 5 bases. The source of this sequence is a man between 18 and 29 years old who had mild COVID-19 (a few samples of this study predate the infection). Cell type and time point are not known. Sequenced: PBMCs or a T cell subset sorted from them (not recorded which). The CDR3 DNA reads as TGTGCCAGCAGAGGGAGTCCTTTGGAGGAGACCCAGTACTTC. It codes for CASRGSPLEETQYF.